This TCR beta chain is drawn from a study of blood T cell repertoires in COVID-19. Turning to the study itself: T cells, B-cell-depleted T cells, or PBMCs provided the cDNA or gDNA that served as material.

Sequencing used immunoSEQ multiplex PCR; TCRdb keeps in-frame clones, though not all of them. In the table there are about 9,900 clones, roughly 72% of which are singletons. The CDR3 runs to 15 residues. The V gene lost 8 bases and the J gene lost 0 bases, with 13 bases spanning the gap. Germline V lookup: CDR1 KGHDR, CDR2 SFDVKD. This clone was found once. The rearrangement links TRBV24-1 to TRBJ1-5; no reliable D call. This clonotype was obtained from a human donor in a cohort sampled during active COVID-19. The specimen was peripheral blood. CDR3 sequence (DNA): TGTGCCACCATCGCAGGAGGAAATAGCAATCAGCCCCAGCATTTT. The encoded protein is CATIAGGNSNQPQHF.